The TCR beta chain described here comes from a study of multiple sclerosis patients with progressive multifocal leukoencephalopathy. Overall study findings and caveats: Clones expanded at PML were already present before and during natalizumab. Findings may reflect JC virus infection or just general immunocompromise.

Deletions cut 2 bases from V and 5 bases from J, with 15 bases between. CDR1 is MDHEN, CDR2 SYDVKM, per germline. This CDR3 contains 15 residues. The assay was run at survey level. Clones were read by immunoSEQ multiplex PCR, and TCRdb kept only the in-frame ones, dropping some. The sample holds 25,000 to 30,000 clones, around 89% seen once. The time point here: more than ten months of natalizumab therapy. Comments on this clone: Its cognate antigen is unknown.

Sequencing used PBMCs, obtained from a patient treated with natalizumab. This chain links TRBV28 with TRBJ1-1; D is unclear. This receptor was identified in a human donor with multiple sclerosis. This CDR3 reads CASSLTVGLGTEAFF. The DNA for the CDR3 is TGTGCCAGCAGTTTAACGGTGGGCTTGGGGACTGAAGCTTTCTTT.